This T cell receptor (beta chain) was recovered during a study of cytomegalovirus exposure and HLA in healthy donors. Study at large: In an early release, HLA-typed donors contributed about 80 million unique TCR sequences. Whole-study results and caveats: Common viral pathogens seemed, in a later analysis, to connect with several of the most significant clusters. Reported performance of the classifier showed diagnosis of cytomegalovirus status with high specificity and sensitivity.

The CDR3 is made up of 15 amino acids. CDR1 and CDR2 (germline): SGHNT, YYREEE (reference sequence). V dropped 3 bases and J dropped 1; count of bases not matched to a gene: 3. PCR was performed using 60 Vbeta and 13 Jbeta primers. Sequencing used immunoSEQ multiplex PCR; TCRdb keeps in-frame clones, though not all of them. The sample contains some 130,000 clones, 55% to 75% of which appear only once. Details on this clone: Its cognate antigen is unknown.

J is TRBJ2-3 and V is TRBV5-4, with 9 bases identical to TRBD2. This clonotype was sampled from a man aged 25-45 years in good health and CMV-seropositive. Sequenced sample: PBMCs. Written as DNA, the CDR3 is TGTGCCAGCAGCTCGCGGACTAGCGGCACAGATACGCAGTATTTT. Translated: CASSSRTSGTDTQYF.